This record covers a single T cell receptor beta chain. The target antigen is unknown. V lost 6 bases and J lost 4, with 13 bases in between. The CDR3 sequence is 14 residues long. Germline CDR1 and CDR2: MNHEY and SMNVEV (reference sequence). The data belong to a study of T-cell memory formation after mild COVID-19. Study information: TCR clusters mostly belonged to single donors.

TCRdb re-called the 5' RACE reads with MiXCR, one entry per CDR3 protein. The sample yields more than 250,000 distinct CDR3 sequences, 16% seen once. Study-level points and caveats: Some clones that responded were present in memory (sampled pre-infection), which suggests cross-reactive memory joined. Proof of SARS-CoV-2 specificity was absent for the second-wave clones that crested on day 37. Contracting CD8+ clones were enriched in EMRA, CD4+ mainly in CM and EM.

Sequenced: PBMCs or a T cell subset sorted from them (not recorded which). The rearrangement links TRBV27 to TRBJ1-5, with D possibly being TRBD1 (5 bases). The sequence was collected from a man between 18 and 29 years old who had mild COVID-19 (a few samples of this study predate the infection). Cell type and time point are not known. The CDR3 coding sequence is TGTGCCAGCAGGGGGTTGGGGGGAAATCAGCCCCAGCATTTT. This codes for CASRGLGGNQPQHF.